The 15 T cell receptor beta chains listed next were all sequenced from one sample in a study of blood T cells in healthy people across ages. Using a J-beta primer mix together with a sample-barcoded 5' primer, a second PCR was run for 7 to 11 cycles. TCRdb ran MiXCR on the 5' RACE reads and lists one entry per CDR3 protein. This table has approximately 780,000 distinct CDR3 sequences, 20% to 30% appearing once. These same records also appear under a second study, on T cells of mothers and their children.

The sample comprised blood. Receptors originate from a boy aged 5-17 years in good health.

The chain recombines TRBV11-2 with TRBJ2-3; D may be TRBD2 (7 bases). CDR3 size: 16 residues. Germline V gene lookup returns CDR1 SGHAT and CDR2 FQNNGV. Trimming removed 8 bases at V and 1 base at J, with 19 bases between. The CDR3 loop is CASRGGRGPRTDTQYF. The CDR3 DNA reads TGTGCCAGCCGCGGAGGGCGGGGGCCGCGCACAGATACGCAGTATTTT.

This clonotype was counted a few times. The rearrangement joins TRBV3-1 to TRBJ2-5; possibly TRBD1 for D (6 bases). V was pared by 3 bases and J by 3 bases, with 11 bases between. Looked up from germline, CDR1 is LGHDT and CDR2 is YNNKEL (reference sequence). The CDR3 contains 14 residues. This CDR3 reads CASSHSGGKETQYF. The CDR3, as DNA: TGTGCCAGCAGCCATAGTGGGGGCAAAGAGACCCAGTACTTC.

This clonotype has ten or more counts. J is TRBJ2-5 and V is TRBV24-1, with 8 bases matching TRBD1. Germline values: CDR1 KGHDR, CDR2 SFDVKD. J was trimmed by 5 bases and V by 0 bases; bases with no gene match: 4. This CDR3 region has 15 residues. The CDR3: CATSDLDRGRETQYF. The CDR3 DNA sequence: TGTGCCACCAGTGATTTGGACAGGGGTAGGGAGACCCAGTACTTC.

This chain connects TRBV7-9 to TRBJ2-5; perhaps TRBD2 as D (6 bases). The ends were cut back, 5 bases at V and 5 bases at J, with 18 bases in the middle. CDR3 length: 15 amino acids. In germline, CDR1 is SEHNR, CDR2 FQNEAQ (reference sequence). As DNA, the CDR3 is TGTGCCAGCAGCACCAGGAGGGGCCGGGGGGAGACCCAGTACTTC. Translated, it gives CASSTRRGRGETQYF.

For the CDR3, the DNA is TGTGCCAGCAGCCCGGGCCGGTCGGGTGAGCAGTTCTTC. This translates into CASSPGRSGEQFF. The V and J genes are TRBV12-3 or TRBV12-4 and TRBJ2-1; D gene ambiguous. The CDR3 is made up of 13 amino acids. The germline V and J ends were trimmed by 6 bases and 9 bases, with 15 bases remaining between them.

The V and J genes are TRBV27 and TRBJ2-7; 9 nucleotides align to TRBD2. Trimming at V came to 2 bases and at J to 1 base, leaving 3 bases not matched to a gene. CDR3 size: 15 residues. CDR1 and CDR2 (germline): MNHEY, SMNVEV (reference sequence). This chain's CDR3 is CASSLISGGSYEQYF. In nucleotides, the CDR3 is TGTGCCAGCAGTTTAATTAGCGGGGGATCCTACGAGCAGTACTTC.

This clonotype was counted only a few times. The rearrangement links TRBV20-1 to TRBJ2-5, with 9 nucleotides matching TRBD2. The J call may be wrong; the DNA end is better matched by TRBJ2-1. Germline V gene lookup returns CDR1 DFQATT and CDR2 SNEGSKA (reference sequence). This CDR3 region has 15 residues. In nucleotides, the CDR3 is TGCAGTGCTAGAGTGACAGCGGGGGGTTACAATGAGCAGTTCTTC. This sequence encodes CSARVTAGGYNEQFF.

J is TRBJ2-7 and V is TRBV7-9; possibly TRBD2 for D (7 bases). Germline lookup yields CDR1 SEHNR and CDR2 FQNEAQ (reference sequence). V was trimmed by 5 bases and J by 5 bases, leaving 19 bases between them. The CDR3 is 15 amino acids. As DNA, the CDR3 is TGTGCCAGCAGCCCCTCGGGGGGCGCATTGGACGAGCAGTACTTC. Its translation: CASSPSGGALDEQYF.

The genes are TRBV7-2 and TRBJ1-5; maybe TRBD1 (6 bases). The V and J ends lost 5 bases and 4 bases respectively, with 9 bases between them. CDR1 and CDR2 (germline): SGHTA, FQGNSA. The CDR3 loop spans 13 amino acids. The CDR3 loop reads CASSLGQNQPQHF. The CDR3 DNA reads TGTGCCAGCAGCCTCGGACAGAATCAGCCCCAGCATTTT.

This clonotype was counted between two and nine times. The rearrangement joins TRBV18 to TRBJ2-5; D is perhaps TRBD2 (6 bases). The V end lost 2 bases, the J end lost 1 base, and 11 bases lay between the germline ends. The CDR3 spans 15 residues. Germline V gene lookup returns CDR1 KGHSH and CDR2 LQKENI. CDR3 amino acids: CASSPLGEAQETQYF. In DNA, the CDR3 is TGTGCCAGCTCACCATTGGGGGAGGCCCAAGAGACCCAGTACTTC.

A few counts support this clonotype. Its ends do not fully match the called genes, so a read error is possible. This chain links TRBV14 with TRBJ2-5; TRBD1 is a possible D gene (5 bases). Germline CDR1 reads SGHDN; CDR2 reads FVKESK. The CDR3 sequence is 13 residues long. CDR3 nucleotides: TGTGCCAGCAACCAAGGCCCAGGGGAGACCCAGTACTTC. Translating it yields CASNQGPGETQYF.

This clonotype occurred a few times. The CDR3 coding sequence is TGTGCCGCAGGGGGTGTGGGAGCATCTAACTATGGCTACACCTTC. Its protein is CAAGGVGASNYGYTF. The rearrangement links TRBV7-9 to TRBJ1-2; 7 bases map to TRBD1. V lost 11 bases, J lost 0 bases, and 12 bases stayed unmatched. This CDR3 has 15 residues. Germline-derived CDR1 and CDR2 are SEHNR and FQNEAQ (reference sequence).

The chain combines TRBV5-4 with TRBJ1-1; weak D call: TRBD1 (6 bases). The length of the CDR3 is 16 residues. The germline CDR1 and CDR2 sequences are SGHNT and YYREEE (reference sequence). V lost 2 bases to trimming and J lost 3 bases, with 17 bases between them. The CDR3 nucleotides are TGTGCCAGCAGCTTACCCGGAGGGGGTTGGGACACTGAAGCTTTCTTT. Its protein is CASSLPGGGWDTEAFF. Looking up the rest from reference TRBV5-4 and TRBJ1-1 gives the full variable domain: ETGVTQSPTHLIKTRGQQVTLRCSSQSGHNTVSWYQQALGQGPQFIFQYYREEENGRGNFPPRFSGLQFPNYSSELNVNALELDDSALYLCASSLPGGGWDTEAFFGQGTRLTVV.

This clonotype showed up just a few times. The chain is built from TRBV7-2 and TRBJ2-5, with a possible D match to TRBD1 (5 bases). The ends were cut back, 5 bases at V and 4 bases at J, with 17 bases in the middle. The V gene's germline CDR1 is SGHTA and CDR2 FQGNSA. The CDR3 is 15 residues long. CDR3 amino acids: CASSPPGSRGETQYF. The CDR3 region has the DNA TGTGCCAGCAGCCCCCCGGGTTCTAGGGGAGAGACCCAGTACTTC.

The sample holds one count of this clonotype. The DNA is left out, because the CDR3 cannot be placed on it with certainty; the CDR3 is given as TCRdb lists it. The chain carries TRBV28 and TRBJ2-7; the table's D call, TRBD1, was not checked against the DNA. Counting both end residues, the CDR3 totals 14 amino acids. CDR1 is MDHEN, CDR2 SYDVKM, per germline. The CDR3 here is CASSSSGQSYEQYF.